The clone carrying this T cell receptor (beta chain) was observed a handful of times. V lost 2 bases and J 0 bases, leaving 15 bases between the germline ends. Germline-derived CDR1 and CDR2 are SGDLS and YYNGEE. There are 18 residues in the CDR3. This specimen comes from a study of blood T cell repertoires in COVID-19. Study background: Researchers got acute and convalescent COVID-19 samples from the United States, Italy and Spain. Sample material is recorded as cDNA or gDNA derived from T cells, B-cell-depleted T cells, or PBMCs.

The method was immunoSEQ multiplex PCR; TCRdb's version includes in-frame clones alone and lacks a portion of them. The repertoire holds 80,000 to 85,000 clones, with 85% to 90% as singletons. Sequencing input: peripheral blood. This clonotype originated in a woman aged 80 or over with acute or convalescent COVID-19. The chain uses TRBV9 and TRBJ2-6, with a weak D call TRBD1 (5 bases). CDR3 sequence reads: CASSVEAGYSSGANVLTF. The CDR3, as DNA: TGTGCCAGCAGCGTCGAAGCAGGGTACAGCTCTGGGGCCAACGTCCTGACTTTC.